This record concerns one TCR beta chain sequence. Its antigen is not identified. Donors were nominally healthy when sampled, though unrecorded immune exposures were likely. This sample stems from a study of cytomegalovirus exposure and HLA in healthy donors. Primers for the PCR totalled 60 Vbeta and 13 Jbeta. TCRdb's table, derived via immunoSEQ multiplex PCR, lists solely in-frame clones and lacks some. Of 150,000 to 200,000 clones detected, roughly 80% appear once; the ten largest clones hold 13% to 15%. Overall study findings and caveats: The majority of CMV-associated TCR beta chains were reported as apparently HLA-restricted in a later analysis. What a later analysis reportedly showed was that an Asian-associated ancestry cluster had fewer N-insertions than the approximately 700-donor mean. Available immune exposure information covered CMV serostatus only.

After removal of 0 bases from V and 0 bases from J, the junction contained 3 bases not matched to a gene. From germline, CDR1 is LGHNA and CDR2 YSLEER. The CDR3 spans 17 residues. The sequencing sample was made of PBMCs. The J gene is TRBJ2-1, the V gene TRBV4-3, with 9 bases aligning to TRBD2. The clonotype originates from a woman between 35 and 50 years old in good health and CMV-seronegative. DNA for the CDR3: TGCGCCAGCAGCCAAGATCCTAGCGGGAACTCCTACAATGAGCAGTTCTTC. It yields the protein CASSQDPSGNSYNEQFF.